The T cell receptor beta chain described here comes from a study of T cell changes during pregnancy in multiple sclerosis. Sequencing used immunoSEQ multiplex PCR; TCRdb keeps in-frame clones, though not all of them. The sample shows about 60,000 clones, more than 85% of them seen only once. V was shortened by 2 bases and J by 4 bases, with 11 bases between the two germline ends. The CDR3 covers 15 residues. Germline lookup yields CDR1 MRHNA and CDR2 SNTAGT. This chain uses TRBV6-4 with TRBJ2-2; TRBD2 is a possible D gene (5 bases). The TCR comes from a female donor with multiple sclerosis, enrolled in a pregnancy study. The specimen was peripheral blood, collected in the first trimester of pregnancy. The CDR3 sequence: CASSDEGRATGELFF. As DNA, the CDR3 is TGTGCCAGCAGTGACGAGGGAAGGGCCACCGGGGAGCTGTTTTTT.